These 25 T cell receptor beta chains were all obtained from the same sample, sequenced in a study of T cell repertoires in cytomegalovirus infection. Using its own MiXCR run on the reads, TCRdb lists one record per CDR3 protein. This repertoire shows 160,000 or so distinct CDR3 sequences, about 25% found once; its top ten account for roughly 9.8%. Sequenced input: PBMCs. The receptors here all came from a human donor in good health (CMV status not recorded). Some clones in this sample may be carry-over from other donors' samples.

This clonotype appeared a few times. The genes are TRBV20-1 and TRBJ2-5; D gene ambiguous. Trimming removed 7 bases at V and 2 bases at J, with 8 bases between. Germline V CDR1 and CDR2: DFQATT, SNEGSKA (reference sequence). The CDR3 extends over 11 amino acids. The chain's CDR3 is CSGQNQETQYF. Here the CDR3 DNA reads TGCAGTGGTCAGAATCAAGAGACCCAGTACTTC.

The V call is TRBV5-4, the J call TRBJ2-4; D not certain. Germline V CDR1 and CDR2: SGHNT, YYREEE (reference sequence). This CDR3 spans 17 amino acids. Trimming removed 0 bases from V and 4 bases from J, with 17 bases in between. CDR3 bases: TGTGCCAGCAGCTTGGCCCTCACAGCCCCTGAAAAAAACATTCAGTACTTC. It translates to CASSLALTAPEKNIQYF.

This clonotype was found many times. The rearrangement uses TRBV10-3 and TRBJ1-1; 7 positions agree with TRBD1. The CDR3 consists of 15 residues. Germline CDR1 ENHRY, CDR2 SYGVKD. Trimming cost V 4 bases and J 2 bases; bases outside gene matches: 7. This chain's CDR3 is CAISANTGVNTEAFF. The CDR3 bases are TGTGCCATCAGTGCCAATACAGGGGTAAACACTGAAGCTTTCTTT.

V and J are TRBV19 and TRBJ1-2; D is unresolved. The CDR3 spans 13 residues. Germline CDR1 is LNHDA and CDR2 is SQIVND (reference sequence). The chain's CDR3 is CATSSSYSGGYTF. CDR3 bases: TGTGCGACGTCGTCTTCATACTCCGGGGGCTACACCTTC. Drawing the rest from reference TRBV19 and TRBJ1-2, the complete variable domain is DGGITQSPKYLFRKEGQNVTLSCEQNLNHDAMYWYRQDPGQGLRLIYYSQIVNDFQKGDIAEGYSVSREKKESFPLTVTSAQKNPTAFYLCATSSSYSGGYTFGSGTRLTVV.

In its sample, this clonotype was seen many times. V usage is TRBV6-5 and J usage is TRBJ1-2; 8 bases map to TRBD1. This CDR3 is built from 16 residues. From germline, CDR1 is MNHEY and CDR2 SVGAGI. The V and J ends lost 5 bases and 2 bases, in that order; junction bases with no gene match: 10. The CDR3 region has the DNA TGTGCCAGCAGTGGGCCCCGACAGGGGACGAACTATGGCTACACCTTC. Amino acid sequence: CASSGPRQGTNYGYTF.

J is TRBJ1-2 and V is TRBV29-1, with D perhaps matching TRBD1 (5 bases). Trimming removed 3 bases from V and 0 bases from J, with 8 bases in between. Germline CDR1 and CDR2: SQVTM and ANQGSEA. This CDR3 has 13 residues. The CDR3 protein is CSVEGVSNYGYTF. The CDR3 DNA reads as TGCAGCGTTGAGGGGGTGTCTAACTATGGCTACACCTTC.

This clonotype has just one count. The V call is TRBV28, the J call TRBJ1-5, with 7 nucleotides matching TRBD1. V gave up 1 base and J gave up 5 bases; unmatched junction bases: 2. The germline V gene encodes CDR1 MDHEN and CDR2 SYDVKM. This CDR3 comprises 14 residues. The CDR3 nucleotides are TGTGCCAGCAGTTTATCGGGACAGTATCAGCCCCAGCATTTT. Its protein is CASSLSGQYQPQHF.

V and J are TRBV5-6 and TRBJ2-3; the D gene is possibly TRBD2 (6 bases). The CDR3 is 14 residues long. Germline CDR1 is SGHDT and CDR2 is YYEEEE. Trimming left V 5 bases short and J 4 bases short, with 14 bases between. Here the CDR3 DNA reads TGTGCCAGCAGTTCGGGGGATTACGCAGATACGCAGTATTTT. Translation gives CASSSGDYADTQYF.

CDR3 region: CASSRTSGVITSTDTQYF. Here the CDR3 DNA reads TGTGCCAGCAGTAGGACTAGCGGGGTAATTACTAGCACAGATACGCAGTATTTT. The V gene is TRBV2, the J gene TRBJ2-3; TRBD2 matches at 12 bases. Germline V lookup: CDR1 SNHLY, CDR2 FYNNEI. The V and J ends lost 5 bases and 0 bases, in that order; junction bases with no gene match: 9. CDR3 length: 18 amino acids. The variable domain in full, completed from reference TRBV2 and TRBJ2-3, reads EPEVTQTPSHQVTQMGQEVILRCVPISNHLYFYWYRQILGQKVEFLVSFYNNEISEKSEIFDDQFSVERPDGSNFTLKIRSTKLEDSAMYFCASSRTSGVITSTDTQYFGPGTRLTVL.

This clonotype was seen repeatedly, ten times or more. The chain employs TRBV18 and TRBJ2-3; TRBD1 is a possible D gene (5 bases). V lost 3 bases to trimming and J lost 2 bases, with 12 bases between them. CDR1 is KGHSH and CDR2 is LQKENI in the germline V gene. The CDR3 length is 15 residues. CDR3 bases: TGTGCCAGCTCACCGGGGCTACCCGTCACAGATACGCAGTATTTT. Its protein product is CASSPGLPVTDTQYF.

This clonotype was counted a few times. The chain joins TRBV20-1 to TRBJ2-4, with D maybe TRBD2 (5 bases). The CDR3 has 14 residues. Germline V gene data show CDR1 as DFQATT and CDR2 as SNEGSKA (reference sequence). V was pared by 2 bases and J by 3 bases, with 11 bases between. CDR3 amino acids: CSARRPGVKNIQYF. As DNA, the CDR3 is TGCAGTGCTAGAAGGCCCGGGGTCAAAAACATTCAGTACTTC.

The chain combines TRBV5-1 with TRBJ2-3; TRBD2 agrees at 12 bases. Per the germline V gene, CDR1 is SGHRS and CDR2 is YFSETQ. The CDR3 totals 16 residues. V shed 4 bases and J 5 bases; nucleotides not matched to a gene: 8. CDR3 in amino acids: CASSLASGGARDTQYF. CDR3 nucleotide sequence: TGCGCCAGCAGCCTCGCTAGCGGGGGGGCGCGAGATACGCAGTATTTT. The whole variable domain, filled in from reference TRBV5-1 and TRBJ2-3, reads KAGVTQTPRYLIKTRGQQVTLSCSPISGHRSVSWYQQTPGQGLQFLFEYFSETQRNKGNFPGRFSGRQFSNSRSEMNVSTLELGDSALYLCASSLASGGARDTQYFGPGTRLTVL.

This clonotype turned up a few times. The chain has TRBV5-6 and TRBJ2-3, with D unresolved. The CDR3 contains 15 residues. V was cut by 6 bases and J by 0 bases, with 14 bases left in between. From germline, CDR1 is SGHDT and CDR2 YYEEEE. DNA of the CDR3: TGTGCCAGCACTTTGGACCCCTGGAGCACAGATACGCAGTATTTT. This translates into CASTLDPWSTDTQYF. Complete variable domain (other parts from reference TRBV5-6 and TRBJ2-3): DAGVTQSPTHLIKTRGQQVTLRCSPKSGHDTVSWYQQALGQGPQFIFQYYEEEERQRGNFPDRFSGHQFPNYSSELNVNALLLGDSALYLCASTLDPWSTDTQYFGPGTRLTVL.

This clonotype showed up many times. The J gene is TRBJ2-3, the V gene TRBV7-2; tentatively, D is TRBD2 (6 bases). CDR1 and CDR2 (germline): SGHTA, FQGNSA. Trimming left V 5 bases short and J 0 bases short, with 9 bases between. This CDR3 region has 14 residues. CDR3 sequence (DNA): TGTGCCAGCAGCCCCGGGACTAGCACAGATACGCAGTATTTT. Amino acids: CASSPGTSTDTQYF.

Many counts were recorded for this clonotype. V and J are TRBV20-1 and TRBJ2-3; 12 bases agree with TRBD2. This CDR3 is 14 amino acids long. CDR1 is DFQATT, CDR2 SNEGSKA, per germline (reference sequence). V lost 3 bases and J lost 8; bases outside the gene matches: 6. CDR3 in amino acids: CSASSSGGAVTQYF. The DNA of the CDR3 is TGCAGTGCTAGTTCTAGCGGGGGGGCGGTTACGCAGTATTTT.

This clonotype was seen only once. Germline and junction disagree at one end, which may indicate a read error. The chain recombines TRBV15 with TRBJ2-3; 7 positions match TRBD2. This CDR3 has 15 residues. The germline gives CDR1 LNHNV, CDR2 YYDKDF (reference sequence). Here the CDR3 reads CATNREAGNTDTQYF. The CDR3 nucleotides read TGTGCCACCAACAGAGAAGCGGGGAACACAGATACGCAGTATTTT.

CDR3 nucleotides: TGTGCCAGCAGACAGGGGTATTCCTACAATGAGCAGTTCTTC. Protein: CASRQGYSYNEQFF. The genes are TRBV28 and TRBJ2-1; 7 bases fit TRBD1. The CDR3 has 14 amino acids. J was trimmed by 1 base and V by 6 bases; bases with no gene match: 3. Germline V gene lookup returns CDR1 MDHEN and CDR2 SYDVKM. The complete variable domain, with remaining parts taken from reference TRBV28 and TRBJ2-1, reads DVKVTQSSRYLVKRTGEKVFLECVQDMDHENMFWYRQDPGLGLRLIYFSYDVKMKEKGDIPEGYSVSREKKERFSLILESASTNQTSMYLCASRQGYSYNEQFFGPGTRLTVL.

Worth noting for this clonotype: One end of the junction fails to match germline, which may point to a read error. The chain uses TRBV12-3 or TRBV12-4 and TRBJ1-1; the D gene is possibly TRBD1 (6 bases). The CDR3 is 13 amino acids. The CDR3 DNA reads TGTGCCAGCAGTTGGACAGAAAACACTGAATCTTTCTTT. It specifies CASSWTENTESFF.

The V gene is TRBV20-1, the J gene TRBJ1-1, with D possibly matching TRBD1 (6 bases). Looked up from germline, CDR1 is DFQATT and CDR2 is SNEGSKA (reference sequence). The CDR3 extends over 13 amino acids. The ends were cut back, 7 bases at V and 8 bases at J, with 20 bases in the middle. The CDR3 spells CSGKGGGGGEAFF. The CDR3 DNA follows: TGCAGTGGCAAAGGTGGGGGGGGGGGCGAAGCTTTCTTT.

This clonotype was seen a handful of times. The gene calls are TRBV7-9 and TRBJ2-7; possible D gene TRBD2, 6 bases. The CDR3 has 15 amino acids. CDR1 and CDR2 from the germline V gene are SEHNR and FQNEAQ (reference sequence). Trimming took 5 bases from V and 0 from J, leaving 14 bases between them. The CDR3 sequence: CASSGWWEASYEQYF. CDR3 in DNA: TGTGCCAGCAGCGGGTGGTGGGAGGCCTCCTACGAGCAGTACTTC.

This clonotype was detected only a few times. This chain connects TRBV18 to TRBJ2-7; the D gene could be TRBD1 or TRBD2 (5 bases each). CDR1 is KGHSH and CDR2 is LQKENI in the germline V gene. The CDR3 spans 14 residues. Deletions cut 3 bases from V and 5 bases from J, with 14 bases between. Written as DNA, the CDR3 is TGTGCCAGCTCACCCTGGCCAGGGCGGGACGAGCAGTACTTC. Amino acid sequence: CASSPWPGRDEQYF.

This clonotype was found many times. The chain has TRBV7-2 and TRBJ2-3; 12 positions agree with TRBD2. Trimming at V came to 1 base and at J to 4 bases, leaving 18 bases not matched to a gene. The germline V gene encodes CDR1 SGHTA and CDR2 FQGNSA. The CDR3 runs 21 residues. CDR3 amino acids: CASSLVGTVRTSGIEADTQYF. The CDR3 region has the DNA TGTGCCAGCAGCTTAGTGGGCACAGTGAGGACTAGCGGGATAGAAGCAGATACGCAGTATTTT.

This sequence joins TRBV11-2 and TRBJ1-5; D gene ambiguous. The germline gives CDR1 SGHAT, CDR2 FQNNGV. The CDR3 totals 14 residues. Trimming took off 1 base at V and 3 bases at J, with 7 bases between the two ends. CDR3 amino acids: CASSLAGYNQPQHF. The CDR3 nucleotides are TGTGCCAGCAGCTTAGCGGGGTACAATCAGCCCCAGCATTTT.

This clonotype showed up many times. The gene calls are TRBV7-8 and TRBJ2-6; 9 bases map to TRBD1. V was pared by 3 bases and J by 2 bases, with 11 bases of the junction left unmatched. Germline CDR1 SGHVS, CDR2 FQNEAQ. This CDR3 is 19 amino acids long. The CDR3, as DNA: TGTGCCAGCAGCTTGACTGCCGGGACAGGGCGTACTGGGGCCAACGTCCTGACTTTC. Translation gives CASSLTAGTGRTGANVLTF.

This clonotype was seen at least ten times. The genes are TRBV7-2 and TRBJ1-1; 7 nucleotides align to TRBD1. Trimming at V came to 4 bases and at J to 1 base, leaving 3 bases not matched to a gene. CDR1 is SGHTA, CDR2 FQGNSA, per germline. CDR3 length equals 14 residues. CDR3 region: CASSSGQTNTEAFF. The DNA for the CDR3 is TGTGCCAGCAGCTCGGGACAGACGAACACTGAAGCTTTCTTT.